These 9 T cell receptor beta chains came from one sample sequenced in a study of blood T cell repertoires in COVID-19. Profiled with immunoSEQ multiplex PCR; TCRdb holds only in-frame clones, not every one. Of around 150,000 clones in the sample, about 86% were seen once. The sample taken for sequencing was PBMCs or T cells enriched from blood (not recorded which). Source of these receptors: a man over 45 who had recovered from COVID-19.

This chain's CDR3 is CASSYSTGNSPLHF. Here the CDR3 DNA reads TGTGCCAGCAGTTACTCGACGGGGAATTCACCCCTCCACTTT. The chain is built from TRBV6-5 and TRBJ1-6; D remains ambiguous. Trimming took off 0 bases at V and 7 bases at J, with 7 bases between the two ends. CDR3 length: 14 amino acids. Per germline, CDR1 MNHEY and CDR2 SVGAGI.

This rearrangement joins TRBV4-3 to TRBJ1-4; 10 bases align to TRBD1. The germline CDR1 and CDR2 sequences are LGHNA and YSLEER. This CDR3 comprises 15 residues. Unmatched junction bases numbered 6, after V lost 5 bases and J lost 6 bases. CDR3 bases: TGCGCCAGCAGCAAGCGGGGACAGGGGTATGAAAAACTGTTTTTT. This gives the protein CASSKRGQGYEKLFF.

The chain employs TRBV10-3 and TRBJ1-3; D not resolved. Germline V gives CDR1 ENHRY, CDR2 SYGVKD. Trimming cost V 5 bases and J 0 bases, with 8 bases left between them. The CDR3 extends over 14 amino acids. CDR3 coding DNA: TGTGCCATCAGTCATGAGGGCTCTGGAAACACCATATATTTT. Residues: CAISHEGSGNTIYF.

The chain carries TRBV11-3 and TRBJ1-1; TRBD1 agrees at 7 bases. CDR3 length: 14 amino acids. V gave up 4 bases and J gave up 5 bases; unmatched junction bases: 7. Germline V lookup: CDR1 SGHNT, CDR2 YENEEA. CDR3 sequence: CASSSRQGWTEAFF. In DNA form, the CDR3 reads TGTGCCAGCAGCTCCCGACAGGGATGGACTGAAGCTTTCTTT.

This CDR3 reads CASSVATGTGSYGYTF. The CDR3 DNA reads TGTGCCAGCAGCGTAGCTACAGGGACAGGGTCCTATGGCTACACCTTC. V usage is TRBV9 and J usage is TRBJ1-2; 9 bases align to TRBD1. With 0 bases clipped from V and 4 bases from J, the junction kept 7 bases outside the gene matches. The CDR3 totals 16 residues. The V gene's germline CDR1 is SGDLS and CDR2 YYNGEE.

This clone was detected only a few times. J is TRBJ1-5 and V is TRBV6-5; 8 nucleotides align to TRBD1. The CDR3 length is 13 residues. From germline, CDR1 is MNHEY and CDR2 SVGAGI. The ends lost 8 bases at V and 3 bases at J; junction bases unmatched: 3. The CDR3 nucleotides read TGTGCCAGCGGACAGGGTTACAATCAGCCCCAGCATTTT. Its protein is CASGQGYNQPQHF.

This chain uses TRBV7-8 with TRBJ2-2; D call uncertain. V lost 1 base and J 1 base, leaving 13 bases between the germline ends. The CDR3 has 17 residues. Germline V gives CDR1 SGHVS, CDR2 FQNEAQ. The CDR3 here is CASSLGPNARNTGELFF. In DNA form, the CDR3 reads TGTGCCAGCAGCTTAGGACCAAACGCTAGGAACACCGGGGAGCTGTTTTTT.

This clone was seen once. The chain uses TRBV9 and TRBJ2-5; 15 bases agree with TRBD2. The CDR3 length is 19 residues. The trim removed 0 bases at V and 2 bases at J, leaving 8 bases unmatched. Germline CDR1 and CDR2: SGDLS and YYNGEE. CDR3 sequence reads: CASSVAPQGLAGGQETQYF. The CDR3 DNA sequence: TGTGCCAGCAGCGTAGCTCCGCAGGGACTAGCGGGGGGTCAAGAGACCCAGTACTTC.

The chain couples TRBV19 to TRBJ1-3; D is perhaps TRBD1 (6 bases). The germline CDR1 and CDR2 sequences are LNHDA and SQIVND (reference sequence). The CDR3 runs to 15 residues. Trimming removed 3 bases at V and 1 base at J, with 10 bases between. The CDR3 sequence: CASSIGRGSGNTIYF. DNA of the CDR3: TGTGCCAGTAGTATCGGCAGGGGATCTGGAAACACCATATATTTT.